This T cell receptor beta chain was retrieved from a study of T cells after yellow fever vaccination (dated by TCRdb to 2018 to 2020). A note on the overall study: The SMART-Seq v4 Ultra Low Input RNA kit was used to prepare libraries from fractions with low cell numbers. Two healthy male donors, one aged 18 to 29 and one aged 30 to 39 years, were included in the cohort. To follow T-cell clones before and after primary and booster YFV17D yellow fever vaccination, bulk TCR alpha and beta repertoires were sequenced over time. Blood samples were taken at several timepoints before and after primary and secondary immunization, and bulk PBMC replicates and cell subsets were isolated. General conclusions and limits of the study: Because only two donors were included in the study, the extent to which the findings can be generalized is limited. A small fraction of clonotypes showed up in both the CD4 and CD8 compartments, probably as a result of convergent recombination. Compared with the primary T-cell response, the secondary T-cell response was faster but weaker, reaching its peak on day 5 rather than on day 15. Most clones expanded after primary vaccination were re-detected after the booster (just under 97% of CD4 and roughly 87% of CD8), suggesting broad memory maintenance. Computational filtering was required because FACS-sorted repertoires could contain abundant contaminating clonotypes from the bulk population.

As for this clonotype: No cognate antigen has been identified for it. One base away there is no much larger clone; base qualities are not given.

Including the terminal cysteine and phenylalanine, the CDR3 comprises 13 residues. Only CDR3 DNA remains: 39 bases, in frame from the first base. V is pared back by 5 bases and J by 3 bases, with 13 bases lying between the germline termini. CDR1 and CDR2 were assigned from the germline V gene (reference sequence) as DFQATT and SNEGSKA. What the treatment or condition label conveys for this sample: live attenuated yellow fever vaccine strain. At each blood-draw timepoint, two biological replicates of bulk PBMCs were obtained. PBMCs were isolated from peripheral blood using a standard Ficoll-Paque protocol. TriZol was used to extract RNA from bulk PBMCs, CD4 and CD8 fractions, and dextramer-positive and dextramer-negative fractions. TCR cDNA was synthesized by 5'RACE template switching, which introduced a universal primer site and unique molecular identifiers. cDNA synthesis was primed from both the TCR alpha and TCR beta constant segments. Two PCR steps were used to amplify libraries, with sample barcodes and sequencing adapters being added in the second step. Sequencing of libraries was done on Illumina HiSeq 2500 (2x100 bp) or NovaSeq (2x150 bp). The original pipeline was this. Demultiplexing of reads and collapsing into UMI consensus sequences were performed with MIGEC, and V(D)J alignment was carried out with MiXCR. Using edgeR on replicate PBMC samples, clonotypes were called vaccine-responding if FDR was below 0.01 and the log2 fold change was above 5 up to day 15. Bulk clonotypes were assigned CD4 or CD8 identity according to which sequenced CD4 or CD8 repertoire held them at higher abundance. The raw public reads went through TCRdb reprocessing: fastp at Q25, MiXCR clone calling, in-frame beta chains kept. CDR3 protein sequences are deduplicated, and each keeps its most common genes and DNA. For this entry, the V and J calls and clone size follow TCRdb and not the study's own pipeline. In this sample the table shows hundreds of thousands of distinct CDR3 sequences, 9% to 15% of which occur a single time. The ten largest make up under 15% of the sample.

Sequencing used PBMCs, obtained on the day of the yellow fever booster vaccination. The rearrangement joined TRBV20-1 to TRBJ1-1; a confident D gene designation cannot be given. The sequence derives from a man aged 25 to 40 who received the YFV17D yellow fever vaccine. The bases are TGCAGTGCTCGTGCTGCAACCCACACTGAAGCTTTCTTT. It translates as CSARAATHTEAFF.